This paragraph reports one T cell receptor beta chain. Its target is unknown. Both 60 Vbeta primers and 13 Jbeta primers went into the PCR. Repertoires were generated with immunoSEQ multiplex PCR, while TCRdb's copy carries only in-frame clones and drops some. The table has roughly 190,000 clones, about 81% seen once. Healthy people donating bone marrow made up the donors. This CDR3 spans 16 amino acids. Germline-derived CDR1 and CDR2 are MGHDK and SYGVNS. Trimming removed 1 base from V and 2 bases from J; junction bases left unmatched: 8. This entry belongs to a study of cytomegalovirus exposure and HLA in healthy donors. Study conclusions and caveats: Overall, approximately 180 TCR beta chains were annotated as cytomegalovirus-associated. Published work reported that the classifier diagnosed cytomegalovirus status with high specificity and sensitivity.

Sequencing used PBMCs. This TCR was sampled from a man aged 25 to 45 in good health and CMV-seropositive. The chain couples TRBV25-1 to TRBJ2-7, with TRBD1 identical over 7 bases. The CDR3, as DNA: TGTGCCAGCAGTGAATCAGGGGGAGACAAGCCCTACGAGCAGTACTTC. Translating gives CASSESGGDKPYEQYF.